The rows below give T cell receptor beta chains drawn from one sample of a study of naive and memory T cell subsets. TCRdb itself ran the UMI-ligation and nested PCR reads through MiXCR, one entry per CDR3 protein. The sample carries several thousand distinct CDR3 sequences, about 7% recorded once. Sequencing was carried out using CD4+ TEMRA cells from blood. These receptors all stem from a human donor in good health. Both conserved end residues are part of each CDR3. D genes are given only for firm matches. Only some rows state a clone size, as once, few, many or a class for expanded clones.

D gene | clone size | J gene | V gene | CDR3 DNA | CDR3 protein
. | . | TRBJ2-5 | TRBV19 | TGTGCCAGTGGCAGTCGCCGGGCGGGAGAGACCCAGTACTTC | CASGSRRAGETQYF
. | many | TRBJ2-1 | TRBV5-4 | TGTGCCAGCAGCTTGGGAGACCACGGTGAGCAGTTCTTC | CASSLGDHGEQFF
. | many | TRBJ1-5 | TRBV7-2 | TGTGCCAGCAGCCCGGGCGCTAGCAATCAGCCCCAGCATTTT | CASSPGASNQPQHF
. | . | TRBJ1-1 | TRBV19 | TGTGCCAGTTTCGGGGTGTACACTGAAGCTTTCTTT | CASFGVYTEAFF
. | many | TRBJ1-5 | TRBV10-3 | TGTGCCATCAGTGAGTCTGGATCCTCCTATCAGCCCCAGCATTTT | CAISESGSSYQPQHF
TRBD2 | . | TRBJ2-7 | TRBV3-1 | TGTGCCAGCAGCCTCCTACTAGCGGGAGCGGGCGAGCAGTACTTC | CASSLLLAGAGEQYF
TRBD1 | many | TRBJ2-7 | TRBV25-1 | TGTGCCAGCAGTGAAGCCGGGACAGGGTTTTTCGACGAAACCTACGAGCAGTACTTC | CASSEAGTGFFDETYEQYF
. | many | TRBJ2-7 | TRBV28 | TGTGCCAGCACTATGGGCCCCCACGAGCAGTACTTC | CASTMGPHEQYF
. | many | TRBJ1-5 | TRBV12-3/TRBV12-4 | TGTGCCAGCAGTTTGAGTCGTAATCAGCCCCAGCATTTT | CASSLSRNQPQHF
. | few | TRBJ1-1 | TRBV5-6 | TGTGCCAGCAGCTTGTGGGGATTGGCTGAAGCTTTCTTT | CASSLWGLAEAFF
. | many | TRBJ2-4 | TRBV10-3 | TGTGCCATCAGTGAGTCGTTGGGGCAAGTAGCCAAAAACATTCAGTACTTC | CAISESLGQVAKNIQYF
TRBD2 | . | TRBJ2-7 | TRBV11-2 | TGTGCCAGCAGCTCGGGACTAGCGGGATACGAGCAGTACTTC | CASSSGLAGYEQYF
. | many | TRBJ1-5 | TRBV27 | TGTGCCAGCAGTCCCTCAATACTTTTAACAAGTCATAGCAATCAGCCCCAGCATTTT | CASSPSILLTSHSNQPQHF
TRBD2 | . | TRBJ2-1 | TRBV19 | TGTGCCAGTAGTACCCGGGCCTCGGGACTAGCGGGATTAAGTGAGCAGTTCTTC | CASSTRASGLAGLSEQFF
TRBD2 | many | TRBJ2-1 | TRBV20-1 | TGCAGTGCTGGGGGGGGGAGCTCCTACAATGAGCAGTTCTTC | CSAGGGSSYNEQFF
. | . | TRBJ2-3 | TRBV11-2 | TGTGCCAGCAGCCCACGAAAAGGCACAGATACGCAGTATTTT | CASSPRKGTDTQYF
TRBD2 | medium-sized | TRBJ2-3 | TRBV7-2 | TGTGCCAGCAGCGCCGGACTAGCGGGGATAGATACGCAGTATTTT | CASSAGLAGIDTQYF
. | few | TRBJ1-4 | TRBV28 | TGTGCCAGCAGAACCCTCAGTAGGTCTTTCTCTGAAAAACTGTTTTTT | CASRTLSRSFSEKLFF
. | many | TRBJ2-3 | TRBV18 | TGTGCCAGCTCACAACCTATGGGAACAGATACGCAGTATTTT | CASSQPMGTDTQYF
. | many | TRBJ2-5 | TRBV5-1 | TGCGCCAGCAGCTTGTCGCAGTACCAAGAGACCCAGTACTTC | CASSLSQYQETQYF
. | many | TRBJ2-1 | TRBV27 | TGTGCCAGCAGCAGATCTGACTCGCCAAGCTCCTACAATGAGCAGTTCTTC | CASSRSDSPSSYNEQFF
. | few | TRBJ1-2 | TRBV7-9 | TGTGCCAGCAGCTTATTCTTCGCGGGGGATGGTGGGGGCTACACCTTC | CASSLFFAGDGGGYTF
. | many | TRBJ2-2 | TRBV4-1 | TGCGCCAGCAGCCATGGGCTTCATAACACCGGGGAGCTGTTTTTT | CASSHGLHNTGELFF
. | many | TRBJ2-6 | TRBV20-1 | TGCAGTGCTAGCGCAGGAGCCTCTGGGGCCAACGTCCTGACTTTC | CSASAGASGANVLTF
. | medium-sized | TRBJ1-2 | TRBV2 | TGTGCCAGCAGTGAAGAGGGGTTTCTAAGGGCGAATAACTATGGCTACACCTTC | CASSEEGFLRANNYGYTF
. | many | TRBJ2-1 | TRBV6-4 | TGTGCCAGCAGTCACGAGGGGGGAGTAAACAATGAGCAGTTCTTC | CASSHEGGVNNEQFF
. | many | TRBJ2-1 | TRBV6-6 | TGTGCCAGCAGTTACTCGTTGGGGATTGGGGGTACAGGGTATGAGCAGTTCTTC | CASSYSLGIGGTGYEQFF